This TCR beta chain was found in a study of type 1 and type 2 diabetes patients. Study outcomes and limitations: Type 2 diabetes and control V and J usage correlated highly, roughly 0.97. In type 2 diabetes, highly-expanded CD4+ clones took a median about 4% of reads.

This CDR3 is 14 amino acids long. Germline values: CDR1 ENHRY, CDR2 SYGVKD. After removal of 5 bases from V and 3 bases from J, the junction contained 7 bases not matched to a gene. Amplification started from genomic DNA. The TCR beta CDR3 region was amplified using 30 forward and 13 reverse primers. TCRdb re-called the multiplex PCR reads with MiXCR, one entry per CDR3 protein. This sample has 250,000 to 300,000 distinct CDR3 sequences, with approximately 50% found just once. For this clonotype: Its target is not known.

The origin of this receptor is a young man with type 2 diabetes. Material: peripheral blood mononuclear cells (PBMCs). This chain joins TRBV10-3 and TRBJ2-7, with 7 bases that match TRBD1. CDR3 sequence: CAISLQGSNYEQYF. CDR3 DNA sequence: TGTGCCATCAGTCTACAGGGGAGTAACTACGAGCAGTACTTC.